Following are 3 T cell receptor beta chains from one sample sequenced in a study of shared clonotypes between healthy human individuals. Sequenced by immunoSEQ multiplex PCR; TCRdb stores in-frame clones only, minus some. The repertoire holds hundreds of thousands of clones, with around 90% as singletons. The naive CD8 fraction comprised CD45RO-negative cells positively selected for CCR7 and excluded terminally differentiated effector memory CD45RA+ cells. The sequenced sample was naive CD8+ T cells sorted from blood. Every receptor here comes from a man aged 25-45 years in good health.

This chain joins TRBV2 and TRBJ2-5; 12 bases map to TRBD2. J was trimmed by 3 bases and V by 2 bases; bases with no gene match: 1. This CDR3 contains 15 residues. Germline V lookup: CDR1 SNHLY, CDR2 FYNNEI. The DNA for the CDR3 is TGTGCCAGCAGTGAACGGACTAGCGGGAAAGAGACCCAGTACTTC. Encoded protein: CASSERTSGKETQYF.

The chain joins TRBV15 to TRBJ2-2; 8 nucleotides align to TRBD2. V lost 8 bases and J lost 4; bases outside the gene matches: 15. The CDR3 is 17 residues long. Germline V gene data show CDR1 as LNHNV and CDR2 as YYDKDF (reference sequence). DNA of the CDR3: TGTGCCACCTCCCCCAAGGCTAGCGGGTTGATCACCGGGGAGCTGTTTTTT. This codes for CATSPKASGLITGELFF.

The chain uses TRBV28 and TRBJ2-1; possibly TRBD2 for D (6 bases). This CDR3 is built from 14 residues. Germline CDR1 MDHEN, CDR2 SYDVKM. V lost 3 bases and J 3 bases, leaving 9 bases between the germline ends. CDR3 region: CASSFMGGYNEQFF. DNA of the CDR3: TGTGCCAGCAGTTTTATGGGGGGCTACAATGAGCAGTTCTTC.